This TCR beta chain was retrieved from a study of T cell responses to AZD1222 COVID-19 vaccine. Measured with immunoSEQ multiplex PCR; TCRdb has only the in-frame clones, and not every one. The sample lists about 93,000 clones, 80% to 90% occurring once. The germline gives CDR1 SGHDT, CDR2 YYEEEE. The V end lost 2 bases, the J end lost 0 bases, and 11 bases lay between the germline ends. CDR3 length: 15 residues. The TCR originated in an adult who received the AZD1222 COVID-19 vaccine. Sequenced material: peripheral blood, taken 28 days after the second AZD1222 dose. The chain links TRBV5-6 to TRBJ1-2; D ambiguous. In DNA form, the CDR3 reads TGTGCCAGCAGCTTCGTGGAATCCCCTAACTATGGCTACACCTTC. Translated, it gives CASSFVESPNYGYTF.